The 26 T cell receptor beta chains below come from one sample, sequenced in a study of EBV T-cell therapy then PD-1 blockade in nasopharyngeal carcinoma. TCRdb's table, derived via immunoSEQ multiplex PCR, lists solely in-frame clones and lacks some. The sample consists of 15,000 to 20,000 clones, less than 90% of them appearing once. No antigens are known for them. Regarding treatment: AdE1-LMPpoly-expanded autologous EBV-specific T-cell therapy followed by anti-PD-1 nivolumab. The material sequenced was CD8+ T cells from blood, taken at roughly day 35 from a patient whose treatment included autologous EBV-specific T cells and nivolumab. These receptors originate from a man aged 40-50 years with nasopharyngeal carcinoma.

The chain is built from TRBV25-1 and TRBJ2-2; no reliable D call. This CDR3 has 13 residues. Germline CDR1 MGHDK, CDR2 SYGVNS. Trimming removed 3 bases from V and 6 bases from J, with 8 bases in between. The CDR3 DNA is TGTGCCAGCAGTGAGTTTTCTCCCGGGGAGCTGTTTTTT. Its protein is CASSEFSPGELFF.

The V gene is TRBV10-3, the J gene TRBJ1-1, with D uncertain. This CDR3 has 16 amino acids. V shed 1 base and J shed 1 base, with 13 bases lying between them. The germline V gene has CDR1 ENHRY and CDR2 SYGVKD. CDR3 amino acids: CAISEYIRVGNTEAFF. In DNA form, the CDR3 reads TGTGCCATCAGTGAGTATATTAGGGTCGGGAACACTGAAGCTTTCTTT.

V gene TRBV27 combines with J gene TRBJ1-2; TRBD1 matches 9 bases. This CDR3 has 14 residues. Losses at the gene ends were 4 bases for V and 5 bases for J; bases not matched to a gene: 5. Germline CDR1 is MNHEY and CDR2 is SMNVEV (reference sequence). This chain's CDR3 is CASSSGQGNYGYTF. The CDR3 DNA reads as TGTGCCAGCAGTTCCGGACAGGGGAATTATGGCTACACCTTC.

CDR3 nucleotides: TGTGCCAGCAGCTCGAGGACGGAAAGGGGGTACGAGCAGTACTTC. Protein: CASSSRTERGYEQYF. V gene TRBV5-4 combines with J gene TRBJ2-7, with D possibly TRBD1 on 6 matching bases. With 3 bases removed from V and 4 bases from J, the gap between germline ends came to 17 bases. This CDR3 is 15 amino acids long. The germline gives CDR1 SGHNT, CDR2 YYREEE (reference sequence).

The chain uses TRBV5-4 and TRBJ2-1, with D perhaps matching TRBD1 (5 bases). Germline lookup yields CDR1 SGHNT and CDR2 YYREEE (reference sequence). This CDR3 has 14 amino acids. V was pared by 0 bases and J by 8 bases, with 12 bases between. The CDR3 bases are TGTGCCAGCAGCTTGGGGCATATCAGGGATGAGCAGTTCTTC. This translates into CASSLGHIRDEQFF.

The rearrangement uses TRBV13 and TRBJ2-1, with 8 nucleotides matching TRBD2. The J segment lost 2 bases and the V segment lost 7 bases, leaving 10 bases of the junction unmatched. In germline, CDR1 is PRHDT, CDR2 FYEKMQ (reference sequence). CDR3 length: 16 amino acids. For the CDR3, the DNA is TGTGCCAGCACCCTGGCCCGGGGGGGGGCCTACAATGAGCAGTTCTTC. Protein product: CASTLARGGAYNEQFF.

The chain combines TRBV3-1 (or the pseudogene TRBV3-2) with TRBJ2-1; TRBD1 agrees at 12 bases. V lost 3 bases, J lost 4 bases, and 4 bases stayed unmatched. CDR1 and CDR2 (germline): LGHDT, YNNKEL (reference sequence). CDR3 length equals 16 residues. CDR3 residues: CASSQLGQGAYNEQFF. In DNA form, the CDR3 reads TGTGCCAGCAGCCAGCTGGGACAGGGGGCATACAATGAGCAGTTCTTC.

The chain links TRBV9 to TRBJ2-3, with 9 bases identical to TRBD2. Germline CDR1 SGDLS, CDR2 YYNGEE. V lost 4 bases and J lost 1; bases outside the gene matches: 7. This CDR3 region has 16 residues. The DNA of the CDR3 is TGTGCCAGCAGCCACCGGACTAGCGTTGGCACAGATACGCAGTATTTT. Protein product: CASSHRTSVGTDTQYF.

The CDR3 spells CASSLARTHEQYF. CDR3 nucleotide sequence: TGTGCCAGCAGTTTAGCCAGGACCCACGAGCAGTACTTC. The chain joins TRBV12-3 or TRBV12-4 to TRBJ2-7; D not certain. This CDR3 is built from 13 residues. V was pared by 0 bases and J by 5 bases, with 8 bases between.

This clone was seen only once. The chain employs TRBV10-1 and TRBJ2-7; the D gene is possibly TRBD1 (5 bases). Germline V gene sequence: CDR1 WNHNN, CDR2 SYGVQD (reference sequence). The CDR3 consists of 14 residues. V was cut by 0 bases and J by 7 bases, with 13 bases left in between. In DNA, the CDR3 is TGCGCCAGCAGTGAGTCGGAAGGGGTCCGGGAGCAGTACTTC. Protein: CASSESEGVREQYF.

The genes are TRBV13 and TRBJ1-5; D possibly corresponds to TRBD1 (6 bases). CDR1 and CDR2 (germline): PRHDT, FYEKMQ (reference sequence). The CDR3 loop spans 19 amino acids. V dropped 5 bases and J dropped 0 bases, with 23 bases sitting between them. CDR3 in DNA: TGTGCCAGCAGCGGGTCCCCTCTAAGACAGGTTGTTAGCAATCAGCCCCAGCATTTT. Its protein is CASSGSPLRQVVSNQPQHF. Filled out from reference TRBV13 and TRBJ1-5, the complete variable domain reads AAGVIQSPRHLIKEKRETATLKCYPIPRHDTVYWYQQGPGQDPQFLISFYEKMQSDKGSIPDRFSAQQFSDYHSELNMSSLELGDSALYFCASSGSPLRQVVSNQPQHFGDGTRLSIL.

The rearrangement uses TRBV2 and TRBJ2-2; 9 bases are shared with TRBD2. J was trimmed by 3 bases and V by 1 base; bases with no gene match: 6. This CDR3 has 17 residues. The V gene's germline CDR1 is SNHLY and CDR2 FYNNEI. CDR3 nucleotide sequence: TGTGCCAGCAGTGAAGAGCGGGGGGCTGCGTACACCGGGGAGCTGTTTTTT. This codes for CASSEERGAAYTGELFF.

The chain carries TRBV9 and TRBJ2-3, with TRBD1 matching 12 bases. V trimming: 7 bases; J trimming: 7 bases; junction bases outside the gene matches: 7. Germline-derived CDR1 and CDR2 are SGDLS and YYNGEE. The CDR3 consists of 14 residues. The CDR3 DNA sequence: TGTGCCAGCGGGGGACAGGGGGCTCGGTATACGCAGTATTTT. Translation: CASGGQGARYTQYF.

V usage is TRBV5-6 and J usage is TRBJ2-2, with 11 bases aligning to TRBD2. The V segment lost 6 bases and the J segment 3 bases; nucleotides outside the gene matches: 10. This CDR3 is built from 17 residues. Germline V lookup: CDR1 SGHDT, CDR2 YYEEEE. The DNA for the CDR3 is TGTGCCAGCACCATATTAGCGGGGGGGCCTGACACCGGGGAGCTGTTTTTT. Encoded protein: CASTILAGGPDTGELFF.

V gene TRBV9 combines with J gene TRBJ1-2, with D tentatively TRBD1 (5 bases). Germline assignment: CDR1 SGDLS and CDR2 YYNGEE. The V end was cut by 5 bases, the J end by 0 bases, with 14 bases between. The CDR3 is made up of 15 amino acids. The CDR3 sequence is CASRGTDSSNYGYTF. CDR3 in DNA: TGTGCCAGCAGGGGAACCGACAGTTCTAACTATGGCTACACCTTC.

J is TRBJ2-2 and V is TRBV11-3; TRBD2 might be the D (6 bases). The CDR3 runs 13 residues. V was cut by 8 bases and J by 6 bases, with 13 bases left in between. Germline loops: CDR1 SGHNT, CDR2 YENEEA. CDR3 amino acids: CASGRTMAGELFF. The CDR3 region has the DNA TGTGCCAGCGGCCGGACTATGGCCGGGGAGCTGTTTTTT. The full variable domain, with the rest looked up from reference TRBV11-3 and TRBJ2-2, is EAGVVQSPRYKIIEKKQPVAFWCNPISGHNTLYWYLQNLGQGPELLIRYENEEAVDDSQLPKDRFSAERLKGVDSTLKIQPAELGDSAVYLCASGRTMAGELFFGEGSRLTVL.

The rearrangement uses TRBV5-4 and TRBJ1-1; D unclear. V dropped 4 bases and J dropped 4 bases, with 11 bases sitting between them. CDR3 length equals 13 residues. Germline V lookup: CDR1 SGHNT, CDR2 YYREEE (reference sequence). CDR3 sequence (DNA): TGTGCCAGCAGCCCCTCGGCATTCACTGAAGCTTTCTTT. It encodes CASSPSAFTEAFF.

The V gene is TRBV4-1, the J gene TRBJ1-4; 7 bases map to TRBD1. The germline CDR1 and CDR2 sequences are MGHRA and YSYEKL. The CDR3 is 17 amino acids. V shed 5 bases, J shed 0 bases, and the junction held 9 bases outside the gene matches. The CDR3 region is CASSFRGQTATNEKLFF. CDR3 sequence (DNA): TGCGCCAGCAGCTTCCGGGGACAGACAGCAACTAATGAAAAACTGTTTTTT.

For this clone: At one end the junction does not follow the germline gene, possibly because of a read error. CDR3 loop: CVSSLMSGVQPQHF. CDR3 coding DNA: TGCGTCAGCAGCTTGATGTCGGGGGTTCAGCCCCAGCATTTT. The chain has TRBV5-1 and TRBJ1-5, with a tentative D call TRBD1 (5 bases). CDR1 SGHRS and CDR2 YFSETQ come from the germline V gene. CDR3 length: 14 residues.

The genes are TRBV27 and TRBJ1-2; D unresolved. Trimming took off 5 bases at V and 5 bases at J, with 15 bases between the two ends. The CDR3 runs 14 residues. Germline CDR1 MNHEY, CDR2 SMNVEV (reference sequence). CDR3 nucleotides: TGTGCCAGCAGTCAATCCGGTCTCTGGTATGGCTACACCTTC. This codes for CASSQSGLWYGYTF.

This sequence joins TRBV21-1 and TRBJ1-4. TRBV21-1 is described as a pseudogene. The CDR3 runs 15 residues. CDR3 nucleotide sequence: TGTGCCAGCACCTTAAAGGGACCAGGTCAAGAAAAACTGTTTTTT. Translating it yields CASTLKGPGQEKLFF.

This clone was detected once. This rearrangement joins TRBV5-5 to TRBJ2-7; no firm D call. CDR1 is SGHKS, CDR2 YYEKEE, per germline (reference sequence). V lost 4 bases to trimming and J lost 5 bases, with 10 bases between them. This CDR3 contains 12 residues. CDR3: CASSPSGHEQYF. The CDR3, as DNA: TGTGCCAGCAGCCCCTCCGGCCACGAGCAGTACTTC.

The DNA of the CDR3 is TGTGCCAGCAGCTTAGTGGGGAGCGGGGGCACAGATACGCAGTATTTT. Its protein product is CASSLVGSGGTDTQYF. The chain has TRBV7-2 and TRBJ2-3, with 7 bases matching TRBD2. CDR3 length: 16 amino acids. J lost 1 base, V lost 1 base, and 5 bases had no gene match. Germline V gene sequence: CDR1 SGHTA, CDR2 FQGNSA.

The chain is built from TRBV5-1 and TRBJ1-1; D is undetermined. Germline CDR1 and CDR2: SGHRS and YFSETQ. This CDR3 region has 14 residues. Between the trimmed V and J ends, which lost 4 bases and 7 bases, there was a span of 17 bases. DNA for the CDR3: TGCGCCAGCAGCCTGCCTGTGAGTCGGGGTGAAGCTTTCTTT. Amino acid sequence: CASSLPVSRGEAFF. Complete variable domain (other parts from reference TRBV5-1 and TRBJ1-1): KAGVTQTPRYLIKTRGQQVTLSCSPISGHRSVSWYQQTPGQGLQFLFEYFSETQRNKGNFPGRFSGRQFSNSRSEMNVSTLELGDSALYLCASSLPVSRGEAFFGQGTRLTVV.

The chain employs TRBV5-4 and TRBJ1-1, with 8 bases that match TRBD1. V was clipped by 4 bases and J by 2 bases; unmatched bases: 13. The CDR3 runs 17 residues. CDR1 and CDR2 from the germline V gene are SGHNT and YYREEE (reference sequence). CDR3 bases: TGTGCCAGCAGCCGGGATGGTGACAGGGGAGTTAACACTGAAGCTTTCTTT. This encodes CASSRDGDRGVNTEAFF.

CDR3 protein: CASRGEGYTF. The CDR3, as DNA: TGTGCCAGCAGGGGCGAGGGCTACACCTTC. J is TRBJ1-2 and V is TRBV9; D gene ambiguous. The length of the CDR3 is 10 residues. V was shortened by 5 bases and J by 8 bases, with 7 bases between the two germline ends. Looked up from germline, CDR1 is SGDLS and CDR2 is YYNGEE.